One and the same sample provided the 13 T cell receptor beta chains below, sequenced in a study of control samples from healthy donors and cancer patients. The table came from immunoSEQ multiplex PCR; TCRdb's copy has only in-frame clones and leaves some out. This sample carries just over 80,000 clones, over 85% of them seen once, and the ten largest clones take around 5.4%. Sequencing was done on a sample of blood. These receptors originate from a man in his fifties or sixties in good health.

The J gene is TRBJ1-2, the V gene TRBV2; D not certain. V shed 1 base and J shed 3 bases, with 9 bases lying between them. The CDR3 covers 14 residues. The germline V gene encodes CDR1 SNHLY and CDR2 FYNNEI. CDR3 DNA sequence: TGTGCCAGCAGTGAAGGGCGTTCTTACTATGGCTACACCTTC. Translated, it gives CASSEGRSYYGYTF.

The rearrangement joins TRBV28 to TRBJ1-3; D is ambiguous. The V and J ends lost 6 bases and 3 bases respectively, with 6 bases between them. The CDR3 covers 12 residues. Germline CDR1 is MDHEN and CDR2 is SYDVKM. The DNA of the CDR3 is TGTGCCAGCAGGGAGGGTGGAAACACCATATATTTT. Protein: CASREGGNTIYF.

The chain carries TRBV5-1 and TRBJ2-5, with 7 bases aligning to TRBD2. After removal of 2 bases from V and 5 bases from J, the junction contained 6 bases not matched to a gene. The germline CDR1 and CDR2 sequences are SGHRS and YFSETQ. The CDR3 is 14 amino acids. The CDR3 sequence is CASSLGGGSETQYF. Here the CDR3 DNA reads TGCGCCAGCAGCTTAGGCGGGGGTTCCGAGACCCAGTACTTC. Filled out from reference TRBV5-1 and TRBJ2-5, the complete variable domain reads KAGVTQTPRYLIKTRGQQVTLSCSPISGHRSVSWYQQTPGQGLQFLFEYFSETQRNKGNFPGRFSGRQFSNSRSEMNVSTLELGDSALYLCASSLGGGSETQYFGPGTRLLVL.

There are a few counts of this clone. The identical CDR3 is also encoded by other nucleotide sequences in the sample. V and J are TRBV2 and TRBJ1-5; TRBD1 might be the D (5 bases). CDR3 length: 14 amino acids. V was clipped by 1 base and J by 2 bases, with 6 bases between them. Germline CDR1 is SNHLY and CDR2 is FYNNEI. This CDR3 reads CASSEGRGNQPQHF. The CDR3 region has the DNA TGTGCCAGCAGTGAAGGCAGGGGCAATCAGCCCCAGCATTTT.

The chain is built from TRBV18 and TRBJ1-4; possible D gene TRBD1, 6 bases. The CDR3 extends over 16 amino acids. Trimming stripped 5 bases from V and 7 bases from J, with 20 bases between. The germline CDR1 and CDR2 sequences are KGHSH and LQKENI. CDR3 residues: CASSSSTGGGGEKLFF. CDR3 coding DNA: TGTGCCAGCTCATCTTCAACGGGGGGCGGAGGTGAAAAACTGTTTTTT.

The gene calls are TRBV6-5 and TRBJ2-2; possibly TRBD1 for D (5 bases). Trimming cost V 0 bases and J 6 bases, with 8 bases left between them. The CDR3 length is 14 residues. Germline V gene lookup returns CDR1 MNHEY and CDR2 SVGAGI. The CDR3 DNA sequence: TGTGCCAGCAGTTACTCGGGGCCAGCCGGGGAGCTGTTTTTT. It is translated as CASSYSGPAGELFF.

This clone came up once. In nucleotides, the CDR3 is TGTGCCAGCAGCCAAGGTAGACAGATTAACTATGGCTACACCTTC. It encodes CASSQGRQINYGYTF. The V and J genes are TRBV4-2 and TRBJ1-2, with D perhaps TRBD1 (5 bases). Germline V gene lookup returns CDR1 LGHNA and CDR2 YNFKEQ. The CDR3 runs 15 residues. The V gene lost 1 base and the J gene lost 1 base, with 10 bases spanning the gap.

Remarks on this clone: The same CDR3 is also encoded by other DNA sequences in this sample. The chain links TRBV7-9 to TRBJ2-5, with D tentatively TRBD1 or TRBD2 (6 bases each). V lost 2 bases to trimming and J lost 4 bases, with 14 bases between them. The CDR3 is 15 amino acids. CDR1 is SEHNR, CDR2 FQNEAQ, per germline (reference sequence). CDR3 protein: CASSLSAGGGETQYF. The CDR3 bases are TGTGCCAGCAGCTTAAGTGCCGGGGGCGGAGAGACCCAGTACTTC.

CDR3: CASSLIPPGQGHNEQFF. The CDR3 DNA sequence: TGCGCCAGCAGCTTGATCCCACCGGGACAGGGCCACAATGAGCAGTTCTTC. The chain couples TRBV5-1 to TRBJ2-1; 9 bases line up with TRBD1. Germline CDR1 reads SGHRS; CDR2 reads YFSETQ. There are 17 residues in the CDR3. V shed 1 base and J 5 bases; nucleotides not matched to a gene: 10.

A single count supports this clone. The rearrangement joins TRBV5-1 to TRBJ2-7; D not certain. This CDR3 comprises 13 residues. CDR1 and CDR2 (germline): SGHRS, YFSETQ. V lost 1 base and J 6 bases, leaving 11 bases between the germline ends. In DNA form, the CDR3 reads TGCGCCAGCAGCTTGATGACCTCCGGCGAGCAGTACTTC. Translated, it gives CASSLMTSGEQYF.

V gene TRBV24-1 combines with J gene TRBJ2-1, with no clear D. Trimming pared 4 bases from V and 3 bases from J, leaving 12 bases between. This CDR3 region has 15 residues. Germline CDR1 KGHDR, CDR2 SFDVKD. In DNA form, the CDR3 reads TGTGCCACCAGTGACGCGCCTAGGGACTACAATGAGCAGTTCTTC. This gives the protein CATSDAPRDYNEQFF.

The chain joins TRBV3-1 (or the pseudogene TRBV3-2) to TRBJ2-1, with D perhaps being TRBD1 or TRBD2 (6 bases each). The CDR3 totals 16 residues. CDR1 LGHDT and CDR2 YNNKEL come from the germline V gene (reference sequence). The germline V and J ends were trimmed by 4 bases and 5 bases, with 18 bases remaining between them. CDR3 loop: CASSRRGTSSHNEQFF. CDR3 in DNA: TGTGCCAGCAGCCGTAGGGGGACTTCTAGTCACAATGAGCAGTTCTTC.

This clone has just one count. This chain joins TRBV4-1 and TRBJ1-1; tentatively, D is TRBD1 (6 bases). The V end lost 1 base, the J end lost 5 bases, and 8 bases lay between the germline ends. CDR1 and CDR2 (germline): MGHRA, YSYEKL. The length of the CDR3 is 13 residues. CDR3 sequence: CASSQVGGTEAFF. As DNA, the CDR3 is TGCGCCAGCAGCCAAGTAGGGGGGACTGAAGCTTTCTTT.